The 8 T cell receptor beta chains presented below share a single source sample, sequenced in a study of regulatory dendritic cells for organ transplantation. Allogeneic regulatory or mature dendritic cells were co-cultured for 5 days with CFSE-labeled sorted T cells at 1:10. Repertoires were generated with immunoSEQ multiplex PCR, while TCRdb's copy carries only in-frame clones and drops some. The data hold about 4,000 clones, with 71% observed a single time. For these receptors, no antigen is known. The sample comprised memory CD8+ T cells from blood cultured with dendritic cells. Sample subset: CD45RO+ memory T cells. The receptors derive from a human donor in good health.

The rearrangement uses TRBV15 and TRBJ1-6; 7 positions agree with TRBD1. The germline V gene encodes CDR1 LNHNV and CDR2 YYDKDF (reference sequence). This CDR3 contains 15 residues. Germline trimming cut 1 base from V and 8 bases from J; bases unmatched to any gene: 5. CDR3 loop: CATSRGDSDDSPLHF. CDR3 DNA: TGTGCCACCAGCAGAGGGGACAGCGATGATTCACCCCTCCACTTT.

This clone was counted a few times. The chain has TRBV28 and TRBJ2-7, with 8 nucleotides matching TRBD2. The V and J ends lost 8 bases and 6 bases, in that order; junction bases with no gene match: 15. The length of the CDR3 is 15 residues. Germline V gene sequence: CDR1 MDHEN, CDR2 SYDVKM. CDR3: CASGNAVAGPLEQYF. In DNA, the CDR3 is TGTGCCAGCGGAAACGCGGTAGCGGGGCCCCTCGAGCAGTACTTC. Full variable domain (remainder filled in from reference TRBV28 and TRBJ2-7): DVKVTQSSRYLVKRTGEKVFLECVQDMDHENMFWYRQDPGLGLRLIYFSYDVKMKEKGDIPEGYSVSREKKERFSLILESASTNQTSMYLCASGNAVAGPLEQYFGPGTRLTVT.

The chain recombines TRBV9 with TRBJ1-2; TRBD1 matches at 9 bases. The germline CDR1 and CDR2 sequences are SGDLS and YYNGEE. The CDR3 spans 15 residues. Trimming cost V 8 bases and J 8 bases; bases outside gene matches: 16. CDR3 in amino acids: CASHPGQGSFLGYTF. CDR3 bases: TGTGCCAGTCACCCGGGACAGGGATCTTTTCTAGGCTACACCTTC.

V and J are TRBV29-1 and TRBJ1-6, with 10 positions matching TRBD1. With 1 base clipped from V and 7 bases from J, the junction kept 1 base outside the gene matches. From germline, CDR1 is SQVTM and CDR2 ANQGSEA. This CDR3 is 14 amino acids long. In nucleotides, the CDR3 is TGCAGCGTTGAAGGGGACAGGGGAAATTCACCCCTCCACTTT. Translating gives CSVEGDRGNSPLHF. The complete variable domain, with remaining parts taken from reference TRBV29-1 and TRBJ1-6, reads SAVISQKPSRDICQRGTSLTIQCQVDSQVTMMFWYRQQPGQSLTLIATANQGSEATYESGFVIDKFPISRPNLTFSTLTVSNMSPEDSSIYLCSVEGDRGNSPLHFGNGTRLTVT.

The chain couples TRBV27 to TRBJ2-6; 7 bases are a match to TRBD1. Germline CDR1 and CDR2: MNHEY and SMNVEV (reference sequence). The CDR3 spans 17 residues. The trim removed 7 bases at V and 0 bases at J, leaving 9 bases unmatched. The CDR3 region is CASIFWDRVSGANVLTF. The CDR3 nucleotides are TGTGCCAGCATCTTCTGGGACAGAGTCTCTGGGGCCAACGTCCTGACTTTC.

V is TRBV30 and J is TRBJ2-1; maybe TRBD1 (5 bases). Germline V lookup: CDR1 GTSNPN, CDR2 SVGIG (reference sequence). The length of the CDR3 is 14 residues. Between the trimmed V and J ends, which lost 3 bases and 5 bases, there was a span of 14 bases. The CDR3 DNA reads TGTGCCTGGAGCGAGGCCGGCAGGGACAATGAGCAGTTCTTC. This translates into CAWSEAGRDNEQFF.

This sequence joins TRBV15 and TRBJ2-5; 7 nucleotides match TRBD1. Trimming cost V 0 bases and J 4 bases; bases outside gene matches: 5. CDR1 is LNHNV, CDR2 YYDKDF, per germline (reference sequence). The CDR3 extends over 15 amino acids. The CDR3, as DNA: TGTGCCACCAGCAGAGAAAGACAGGGCAGAGAGACCCAGTACTTC. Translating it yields CATSRERQGRETQYF.

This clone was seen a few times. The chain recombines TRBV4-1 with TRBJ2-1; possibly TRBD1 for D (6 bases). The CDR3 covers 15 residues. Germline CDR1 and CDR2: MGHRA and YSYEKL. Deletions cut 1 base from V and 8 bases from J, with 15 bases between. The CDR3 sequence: CASSQAATGRDEQFF. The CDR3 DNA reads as TGCGCCAGCAGCCAAGCGGCGACAGGACGGGATGAGCAGTTCTTC.